This T cell receptor beta chain was observed in a study of patients and donors after allogeneic stem cell transplantation. With 3 bases clipped from V and 9 bases from J, the junction kept 8 bases outside the gene matches. Germline CDR1 MDHEN, CDR2 SYDVKM. This CDR3 region has 14 residues. TCRdb re-called the RT-PCR reads with MiXCR, one entry per CDR3 protein. The repertoire holds hundreds of thousands of distinct CDR3 sequences, with less than 50% as singletons. The material sequenced was blood, either unsorted or a sorted T cell fraction (not recorded which). This clonotype originated in a human donor who was either an allogeneic HSCT recipient or a stem cell or donor lymphocyte infusion donor (not recorded which). It is not recorded whose cells these are; they may come from a transplant donor. V gene TRBV28 combines with J gene TRBJ1-5; TRBD1 aligns across 7 bases. The CDR3 nucleotides are TGTGCCAGCAGTTTCAGACAGGGTGGCTTGCCCCAGCATTTT. It translates to CASSFRQGGLPQHF.